What follows is one T cell receptor (beta chain) and its context. Antigen: not known. Alopecia areata patients gave lesional scalp punch biopsies and peripheral blood samples. The V gene's germline CDR1 is MDHEN and CDR2 SYDVKM. This CDR3 has 12 residues. Between the trimmed V and J ends, which lost 4 bases and 11 bases, there was a span of 14 bases. The sample comes from a study of CD8+ T cells in alopecia areata. General study findings and limits: Lesional scalp exceeded normal scalp in clonality, especially in alopecia totalis/universalis.

After isolation, RNA underwent reverse transcription to generate cDNA as the sequencing template. Profiled with immunoSEQ multiplex PCR; TCRdb holds only in-frame clones, not every one. This table holds approximately 150,000 clones, about 47% found once. The chain couples TRBV28 to TRBJ1-1; D gene uncertain. Sequencing was performed on CD4+ T cells sorted from blood, taken at week 0. The clonotype was recovered from a human donor with alopecia areata. CDR3 residues: CASSSQTPRAFF. The CDR3 bases are TGTGCCAGCAGTTCCCAGACCCCTCGGGCTTTCTTT.